One sample yielded the 26 T cell receptor beta chains listed below, sequenced in a study of blood T cell repertoires in COVID-19. Method: immunoSEQ multiplex PCR; TCRdb's copy keeps in-frame clones and lacks some. This sample has 250,000 or so clones; roughly 80% occur once, and the top ten carry roughly 3.1%. Material for sequencing was PBMCs or T cells enriched from blood (not recorded which). Source of these receptors: a man in his fifties who had recovered from COVID-19.

The J gene is TRBJ1-2, the V gene TRBV11-2; tentatively, D is TRBD1 (5 bases). CDR3 length: 12 residues. The ends were cut back, 2 bases at V and 4 bases at J, with 5 bases in the middle. Germline V gene lookup returns CDR1 SGHAT and CDR2 FQNNGV. CDR3 amino acids: CASSLQGYGYTF. In DNA form, the CDR3 reads TGTGCCAGCAGCTTACAGGGCTATGGCTACACCTTC.

This clone was recorded only once. The chain recombines TRBV27 with TRBJ2-5, with 12 bases identical to TRBD2. V dropped 5 bases and J dropped 5; count of bases not matched to a gene: 12. CDR3 size: 17 residues. CDR1 and CDR2 from the germline V gene are MNHEY and SMNVEV (reference sequence). The DNA for the CDR3 is TGTGCCAGCAGTCCGACCCGGACTAGCGGGGCGGGGGAGACCCAGTACTTC. Translation: CASSPTRTSGAGETQYF.

The V and J genes are TRBV19 and TRBJ1-4; D uncertain. V was cut by 5 bases and J by 0 bases, with 10 bases left in between. The germline CDR1 and CDR2 sequences are LNHDA and SQIVND (reference sequence). The CDR3 totals 15 residues. This chain's CDR3 is CASSGSGATNEKLFF. CDR3 DNA: TGTGCCAGTAGTGGTTCGGGAGCAACTAATGAAAAACTGTTTTTT.

The chain is built from TRBV10-3 and TRBJ2-3; maybe TRBD2 (6 bases). CDR1 and CDR2 (germline): ENHRY, SYGVKD. V lost 6 bases to trimming and J lost 0 bases, with 16 bases between them. CDR3 size: 16 residues. The CDR3 reads CAIRGLAETSTDTQYF. CDR3 nucleotide sequence: TGTGCCATCAGGGGCTTAGCGGAAACTAGCACAGATACGCAGTATTTT.

The V gene is TRBV29-1, the J gene TRBJ2-7; 12 bases line up with TRBD1. CDR1 and CDR2 (germline): SQVTM, ANQGSEA. The CDR3 has 14 residues. Germline trimming cut 5 bases from V and 5 bases from J; bases unmatched to any gene: 7. CDR3 in DNA: TGCAGCGTTCCGGGACAGGGGGCGTGGGACGAGCAGTACTTC. Residues: CSVPGQGAWDEQYF.

At least ten counts were recorded for this clone. This sequence joins TRBV19 and TRBJ2-4; D gene ambiguous. Germline lookup yields CDR1 LNHDA and CDR2 SQIVND (reference sequence). The V and J ends lost 1 base and 0 bases respectively, with 7 bases between them. The CDR3 runs to 15 residues. CDR3 protein: CASSIVGLAKNIQYF. For the CDR3, the DNA is TGTGCCAGTAGTATAGTCGGTCTAGCCAAAAACATTCAGTACTTC.

V gene TRBV13 combines with J gene TRBJ2-7; 8 bases map to TRBD2. Germline assignment: CDR1 PRHDT and CDR2 FYEKMQ (reference sequence). J was trimmed by 0 bases and V by 0 bases; bases with no gene match: 4. CDR3 length: 16 residues. The CDR3 sequence: CASSLGGGRSSYEQYF. CDR3 coding DNA: TGTGCCAGCAGCTTAGGGGGCGGGAGGAGCTCCTACGAGCAGTACTTC.

The rearrangement uses TRBV19 and TRBJ2-5; TRBD2 matches 12 bases. V lost 3 bases, J lost 4 bases, and 9 bases stayed unmatched. CDR1 LNHDA and CDR2 SQIVND come from the germline V gene (reference sequence). The CDR3 has 17 residues. CDR3 coding DNA: TGTGCCAGTAGTATGACAGGAGGACTAGCGGGACTAGAGACCCAGTACTTC. It encodes CASSMTGGLAGLETQYF.

The chain employs TRBV7-3 and TRBJ2-1; maybe TRBD1 (6 bases). Germline V gene lookup returns CDR1 SGHTA and CDR2 FQGTGA. Trimming pared 5 bases from V and 8 bases from J, leaving 16 bases between. The CDR3 extends over 14 amino acids. Here the CDR3 reads CASSLIPGVYEQFF. The CDR3 bases are TGTGCCAGCAGCCTCATCCCAGGGGTCTATGAGCAGTTCTTC.

The chain has TRBV10-3 and TRBJ2-2; 7 nucleotides match TRBD1. V lost 6 bases and J lost 1; bases outside the gene matches: 5. Germline V gene lookup returns CDR1 ENHRY and CDR2 SYGVKD. The CDR3 is made up of 15 amino acids. The CDR3 is CAISEGQVNTGELFF. CDR3 nucleotides: TGTGCCATCAGCGAAGGACAGGTGAACACCGGGGAGCTGTTTTTT.

The rearrangement joins TRBV6-4 to TRBJ2-1, with a weak D call TRBD2 (5 bases). V dropped 3 bases and J dropped 0 bases, with 9 bases sitting between them. CDR3 length equals 15 residues. CDR1 MRHNA and CDR2 SNTAGT come from the germline V gene. The CDR3 coding sequence is TGTGCCAGCAGTGAAAAGAGGGCCTCCTACAATGAGCAGTTCTTC. It is translated as CASSEKRASYNEQFF.

This rearrangement joins TRBV7-2 to TRBJ2-7, with D maybe TRBD2 (6 bases). Trimming took 5 bases from V and 2 from J, leaving 13 bases between them. The CDR3 has 14 residues. Germline assignment: CDR1 SGHTA and CDR2 FQGNSA. This CDR3 is CASSVTSIAYEQYF. CDR3 bases: TGTGCCAGCAGCGTGACTAGTATTGCCTACGAGCAGTACTTC. The entire variable domain, with the rest obtained from reference TRBV7-2 and TRBJ2-7, is as follows: GAGVSQSPSNKVTEKGKDVELRCDPISGHTALYWYRQSLGQGLEFLIYFQGNSAPDKSGLPSDRFSAERTGGSVSTLTIQRTQQEDSAVYLCASSVTSIAYEQYFGPGTRLTVT.

The CDR3 coding sequence is TGTGCCAGCAGTGAAGAGGGCGGGAGGGCCTACAATGAGCAGTTCTTC. Its translation is CASSEEGGRAYNEQFF. The J gene is TRBJ2-1, the V gene TRBV2; 9 positions agree with TRBD2. Trimming cost V 1 base and J 2 bases; bases outside gene matches: 3. The CDR3 loop spans 16 amino acids. Germline loops: CDR1 SNHLY, CDR2 FYNNEI.

The chain couples TRBV14 to TRBJ2-7; D ambiguous. Trimming removed 5 bases from V and 2 bases from J, with 16 bases in between. This CDR3 comprises 15 residues. Looked up from germline, CDR1 is SGHDN and CDR2 is FVKESK. CDR3 sequence reads: CASSSRPVSPYEQYF. In nucleotides, the CDR3 is TGTGCCAGCAGCTCACGTCCAGTATCCCCCTACGAGCAGTACTTC.

The rearrangement joins TRBV3-1 (or the pseudogene TRBV3-2) to TRBJ2-3, with D possibly being TRBD2 (7 bases). Germline CDR1 reads LGHDT; CDR2 reads YNNKEL (reference sequence). V was trimmed by 1 base and J by 2 bases, leaving 13 bases between them. The CDR3 is made up of 16 amino acids. CDR3 coding DNA: TGTGCCAGCAGCCAAGCCGGGGGGCGTTACACAGATACGCAGTATTTT. Translation gives CASSQAGGRYTDTQYF.

The chain joins TRBV10-3 to TRBJ1-2, with D tentatively TRBD1 (6 bases). This CDR3 has 14 amino acids. V was clipped by 5 bases and J by 8 bases, with 18 bases between them. CDR1 is ENHRY, CDR2 SYGVKD, per germline. Here the CDR3 DNA reads TGTGCCATCAGTCCTGGACAGATCGGTAGAGGCTACACCTTC. This translates into CAISPGQIGRGYTF.

The chain has TRBV6-2 or TRBV6-3 and TRBJ2-4; TRBD2 matches at 10 bases. This CDR3 comprises 15 residues. V shed 4 bases, J shed 8 bases, and the junction held 8 bases outside the gene matches. Per the germline V gene, CDR1 is MNHEY and CDR2 is SVGEGT. Written as DNA, the CDR3 is TGTGCCAGCAGTTCCCTACTAGCGGGAACTGACATTCAGTACTTC. Residues: CASSSLLAGTDIQYF.

This sequence joins TRBV28 and TRBJ1-5; 8 bases are shared with TRBD1. From germline, CDR1 is MDHEN and CDR2 SYDVKM. The CDR3 loop spans 13 amino acids. The V segment lost 5 bases and the J segment 7 bases; nucleotides outside the gene matches: 4. CDR3 amino acids: CASSRDRGQPQHF. Written as DNA, the CDR3 is TGTGCCAGCAGTAGAGACAGGGGCCAGCCCCAGCATTTT.

This CDR3 is CASSPGLAGGSRDTQYF. DNA of the CDR3: TGTGCCAGCAGCCCGGGACTAGCGGGGGGGTCCCGGGATACGCAGTATTTT. The chain employs TRBV3-1 (or the pseudogene TRBV3-2) and TRBJ2-3; TRBD2 matches 16 bases. CDR1 LGHDT and CDR2 YNNKEL come from the germline V gene (reference sequence). V lost 4 bases to trimming and J lost 6 bases; unmatched junction nucleotides: 7. CDR3 length: 17 residues.

J is TRBJ2-6 and V is TRBV24-1; 13 bases agree with TRBD2. After removal of 4 bases from V and 3 bases from J, the junction contained 8 bases not matched to a gene. This CDR3 spans 19 amino acids. Germline values: CDR1 KGHDR, CDR2 SFDVKD. The CDR3 DNA follows: TGTGCCACCAGTGAGGCCGGGACTAGCGGGAAGTTTGGGGCCAACGTCCTGACTTTC. Protein: CATSEAGTSGKFGANVLTF.

The chain links TRBV28 to TRBJ1-1; D is uncertain. The CDR3 loop spans 14 amino acids. V shed 6 bases and J shed 0 bases, with 11 bases lying between them. In germline, CDR1 is MDHEN, CDR2 SYDVKM. The CDR3 here is CASSGYVMNTEAFF. CDR3 sequence (DNA): TGTGCCAGCAGCGGGTATGTTATGAACACTGAAGCTTTCTTT.

The V gene is TRBV6-2 or TRBV6-3, the J gene TRBJ2-5; 8 bases agree with TRBD1. CDR3 length: 16 residues. The germline V gene encodes CDR1 MNHEY and CDR2 SVGEGT. V lost 2 bases, J lost 1 base, and 6 bases stayed unmatched. CDR3 sequence (DNA): TGTGCCAGCAGTTACCTGGTCGGGACAGGCCAAGAGACCCAGTACTTC. Translation: CASSYLVGTGQETQYF.

This sequence joins TRBV3-1 (or the pseudogene TRBV3-2) and TRBJ2-1; TRBD2 matches 12 bases. Germline lookup yields CDR1 LGHDT and CDR2 YNNKEL (reference sequence). This CDR3 spans 15 amino acids. J gave up 7 bases and V 7 bases, and 8 bases lay outside the gene matches. This chain's CDR3 is CASTGLAGMVNEQFF. CDR3 sequence (DNA): TGTGCCAGCACTGGACTAGCGGGAATGGTAAATGAGCAGTTCTTC.

The V and J genes are TRBV11-2 and TRBJ2-7, with 8 positions matching TRBD1. Unmatched junction bases numbered 1, after V lost 1 base and J lost 5 bases. This CDR3 spans 13 amino acids. The germline CDR1 and CDR2 sequences are SGHAT and FQNNGV. The CDR3 coding sequence is TGTGCCAGCAGCTTAGCAGGGGGCGACGAGCAGTACTTC. It yields the protein CASSLAGGDEQYF.

The rearrangement links TRBV29-1 to TRBJ2-1, with D possibly being TRBD2 (6 bases). This CDR3 is 14 amino acids long. The ends were cut back, 6 bases at V and 4 bases at J, with 16 bases in the middle. Germline values: CDR1 SQVTM, CDR2 ANQGSEA. CDR3: CSVASWGVYNEQFF. The CDR3, as DNA: TGCAGCGTAGCTAGTTGGGGGGTTTACAATGAGCAGTTCTTC.

The sample holds one count of this clone. V gene TRBV7-2 combines with J gene TRBJ2-3, with 11 bases lining up with TRBD2. V shed 5 bases, J shed 7 bases, and the junction held 5 bases outside the gene matches. Germline CDR1 reads SGHTA; CDR2 reads FQGNSA. The CDR3 has 14 amino acids. The CDR3 sequence: CASSRSGGANTQYF. CDR3 nucleotide sequence: TGTGCCAGCAGCCGTAGCGGGGGGGCGAATACGCAGTATTTT.